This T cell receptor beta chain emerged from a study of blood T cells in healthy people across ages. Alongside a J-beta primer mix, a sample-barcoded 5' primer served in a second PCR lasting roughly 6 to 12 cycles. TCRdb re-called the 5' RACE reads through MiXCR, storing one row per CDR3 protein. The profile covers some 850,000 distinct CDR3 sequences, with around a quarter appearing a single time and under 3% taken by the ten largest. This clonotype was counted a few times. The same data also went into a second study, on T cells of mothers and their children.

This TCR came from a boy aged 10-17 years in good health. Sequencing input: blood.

CDR3 sequence reads: CASSQDTPYEQYF. DNA of the CDR3: TGTGCCAGCAGCCAAGATACGCCGTACGAGCAGTACTTC. The gene calls are TRBV4-2 and TRBJ2-7; D remains unclear. CDR3 length: 13 residues. Trimming removed 0 bases at V and 4 bases at J, with 7 bases between. Germline CDR1 is LGHNA and CDR2 is YNFKEQ.